This entry concerns a single TCR beta chain. Its antigen remains unknown. TCRdb's copy holds only in-frame clones and misses some; the assay was immunoSEQ multiplex PCR. The sample lists roughly 2.6 million clones, around 90% seen once, with around 0.15% in the top ten. Trimming took 7 bases from V and 2 from J, leaving 15 bases between them. Germline-derived CDR1 and CDR2 are SGHDT and YYEEEE. The CDR3 is made up of 14 amino acids. The data stem from a study of shared clonotypes between healthy human individuals. General study points: Non-shared clonotypes had lower generation probabilities than clonotypes shared by all four sorted-subset donors.

Sequenced sample: naive CD4+ T cells sorted from blood. Regarding subset: CD45RA+ positively selected. This chain links TRBV5-6 with TRBJ2-5; D might be TRBD2 (6 bases). The sequence came from a young man in good health. DNA for the CDR3: TGTGCCAGCGCTTGGGGAGGTCTACAAGAGACCCAGTACTTC. Its protein product is CASAWGGLQETQYF.